These T cell receptor beta chains were read from a single sample in a study of blood T cell repertoires in COVID-19. Sequencing was performed with immunoSEQ multiplex PCR; in TCRdb, only in-frame clones are kept and a portion is missing. The table shows about 240,000 clones, with approximately 84% occurring only once. Sequencing was carried out using PBMCs or T cells enriched from blood (not recorded which). These receptor sequences come from a woman aged 40 to 55 with acute COVID-19. CDR3s include the opening cysteine and the closing phenylalanine or tryptophan. The order of the fields is D gene, J gene, V gene, clone size, CDR3 protein, CDR3 DNA. A D gene is named only where the DNA matches it firmly. Clone size is given for some rows only: seen once, a few or many times, or a class if the clone is expanded.

d_gene: TRBD1
j_gene: TRBJ1-6
v_gene: TRBV9
abundance: NA
CDR3aa: CASSAGTGVSSPLHF
CDR3nt: TGTGCCAGCAGTGCCGGGACAGGGGTAAGCTCACCCCTCCACTTT

d_gene: NA
j_gene: TRBJ1-6
v_gene: TRBV11-3
abundance: NA
CDR3aa: CASSSGADNSPLHF
CDR3nt: TGTGCCAGCAGCTCCGGAGCAGATAATTCACCCCTCCACTTT

d_gene: NA
j_gene: TRBJ1-2
v_gene: TRBV4-2
abundance: NA
CDR3aa: CASSQAQDDGYTF
CDR3nt: TGTGCCAGCAGCCAAGCACAGGATGATGGCTACACCTTC

d_gene: TRBD1
j_gene: TRBJ1-1
v_gene: TRBV7-6
abundance: NA
CDR3aa: CASSLDDRGDTEAFF
CDR3nt: TGTGCCAGCAGCTTAGATGACAGGGGGGACACTGAAGCTTTCTTT

d_gene: NA
j_gene: TRBJ2-1
v_gene: TRBV23-1
abundance: NA
CDR3aa: CASSQTTEQFF
CDR3nt: TGCGCCAGCAGCCAAACAACAGAACAGTTCTTC

d_gene: NA
j_gene: TRBJ2-3
v_gene: TRBV9
abundance: NA
CDR3aa: CASSVGTGSGTDTQYF
CDR3nt: TGTGCCAGCAGCGTAGGTACCGGGAGTGGCACAGATACGCAGTATTTT

d_gene: NA
j_gene: TRBJ2-5
v_gene: TRBV2
abundance: NA
CDR3aa: CATSGAETQYF
CDR3nt: TGTGCCACCTCCGGAGCGGAGACCCAGTACTTC

d_gene: TRBD2
j_gene: TRBJ2-7
v_gene: TRBV19
abundance: few
CDR3aa: CASSMLATSGLGKQYF
CDR3nt: TGTGCCAGTAGTATGTTAGCGACTAGCGGGCTAGGGAAGCAGTACTTC

d_gene: NA
j_gene: TRBJ2-1
v_gene: TRBV15
abundance: NA
CDR3aa: CATSGTPSSYNEQFF
CDR3nt: TGTGCCACCAGCGGGACACCTAGCTCCTACAATGAGCAGTTCTTC

d_gene: NA
j_gene: TRBJ2-1
v_gene: TRBV14
abundance: few
CDR3aa: CASSQRVSYNEQFF
CDR3nt: TGTGCCAGCAGCCAGCGGGTTTCCTACAATGAGCAGTTCTTC

d_gene: TRBD1
j_gene: TRBJ2-1
v_gene: TRBV7-8
abundance: NA
CDR3aa: CASSKGQFDNEQFF
CDR3nt: TGTGCCAGCAGCAAGGGACAGTTCGACAATGAGCAGTTCTTC

d_gene: NA
j_gene: TRBJ2-7
v_gene: TRBV3-1/TRBV3-2
abundance: NA
CDR3aa: CASSQYGHIGYEQYF
CDR3nt: TGTGCCAGCAGCCAATACGGACACATTGGCTACGAGCAGTACTTC

d_gene: NA
j_gene: TRBJ1-2
v_gene: TRBV19
abundance: NA
CDR3aa: CASSIVGGAHFYGYTF
CDR3nt: TGTGCCAGTAGTATAGTGGGGGGGGCGCATTTCTATGGCTACACCTTC

d_gene: NA
j_gene: TRBJ1-2
v_gene: TRBV5-6
abundance: NA
CDR3aa: CASSLEWGANYGYIF
CDR3nt: TGTGCCAGCAGCTTGGAGTGGGGAGCTAACTATGGCTACATCTTC

d_gene: NA
j_gene: TRBJ1-6
v_gene: TRBV6-5
abundance: NA
CDR3aa: CASSYSIGVDSPLHF
CDR3nt: TGTGCCAGCAGTTACTCGATAGGGGTTGATTCACCCCTCCACTTT

d_gene: NA
j_gene: TRBJ1-2
v_gene: TRBV7-6
abundance: NA
CDR3aa: CASSLGGSANYGYTF
CDR3nt: TGTGCCAGCAGCTTAGGCGGGTCGGCTAACTATGGCTACACCTTC

d_gene: NA
j_gene: TRBJ1-2
v_gene: TRBV27
abundance: NA
CDR3aa: CASSLSWGVSGYTF
CDR3nt: TGTGCCAGCAGTTTATCGTGGGGGGTTAGTGGCTACACCTTC

d_gene: TRBD1
j_gene: TRBJ1-1
v_gene: TRBV27
abundance: NA
CDR3aa: CASSGTGALVTEAFF
CDR3nt: TGTGCCAGCAGTGGGACAGGGGCCCTTGTCACTGAAGCTTTCTTT

d_gene: TRBD2
j_gene: TRBJ2-1
v_gene: TRBV7-3
abundance: NA
CDR3aa: CASSLTGGDYNEQFF
CDR3nt: TGTGCCAGCAGCTTAACGGGAGGGGACTACAATGAGCAGTTCTTC

d_gene: NA
j_gene: TRBJ2-7
v_gene: TRBV10-2
abundance: NA
CDR3aa: CASSVGEYEQYF
CDR3nt: TGCGCCAGCAGTGTCGGGGAATACGAGCAGTACTTC

d_gene: NA
j_gene: TRBJ2-7
v_gene: TRBV11-3
abundance: NA
CDR3aa: CASSQGPGAYEQYF
CDR3nt: TGTGCCAGCAGCCAAGGACCTGGGGCGTATGAGCAGTACTTC

d_gene: TRBD1
j_gene: TRBJ2-7
v_gene: TRBV9
abundance: NA
CDR3aa: CASSVGETGSYEQYF
CDR3nt: TGTGCCAGCAGCGTAGGAGAGACAGGGAGCTACGAGCAGTACTTC

d_gene: TRBD1
j_gene: TRBJ1-1
v_gene: TRBV11-2
abundance: NA
CDR3aa: CASSLQQGINTEAFF
CDR3nt: TGTGCCAGCAGCTTGCAACAGGGGATTAACACTGAAGCTTTCTTT

d_gene: NA
j_gene: TRBJ2-5
v_gene: TRBV5-1
abundance: once
CDR3aa: CASSLAGGQETQYF
CDR3nt: TGCGCCAGCAGCTTGGCCGGGGGACAAGAGACCCAGTACTTC

d_gene: TRBD1
j_gene: TRBJ1-5
v_gene: TRBV19
abundance: few
CDR3aa: CASTGQINQPQHF
CDR3nt: TGTGCCAGTACGGGACAGATCAATCAGCCCCAGCATTTT

d_gene: TRBD2
j_gene: TRBJ2-2
v_gene: TRBV19
abundance: NA
CDR3aa: CASTPRAGGPIGELFF
CDR3nt: TGTGCCAGTACCCCGAGGGCGGGAGGGCCCATCGGGGAGCTGTTTTTT

d_gene: TRBD2
j_gene: TRBJ2-1
v_gene: TRBV7-2
abundance: once
CDR3aa: CASSLGLAGGPSYNEQFF
CDR3nt: TGTGCCAGCAGCTTAGGTCTAGCGGGAGGGCCGTCCTACAATGAGCAGTTCTTC

d_gene: NA
j_gene: TRBJ2-7
v_gene: TRBV11-1
abundance: once
CDR3aa: CASSLAGQGLDEQYF
CDR3nt: TGTGCCAGCAGCTTGGCCGGGCAGGGTTTGGACGAGCAGTACTTC

d_gene: NA
j_gene: TRBJ2-7
v_gene: TRBV14
abundance: NA
CDR3aa: CASSRDLNYEQYF
CDR3nt: TGTGCCAGCAGTCGGGACTTAAACTACGAGCAGTACTTC

d_gene: NA
j_gene: TRBJ1-1
v_gene: TRBV27
abundance: NA
CDR3aa: CASSLSIRGPTEAFF
CDR3nt: TGTGCCAGCAGTTTATCGATCAGGGGCCCCACTGAAGCTTTCTTT

d_gene: TRBD1
j_gene: TRBJ1-1
v_gene: TRBV27
abundance: NA
CDR3aa: CASSSPGGRTEAFF
CDR3nt: TGTGCCAGCAGTTCCCCAGGGGGTAGAACTGAAGCTTTCTTT

d_gene: NA
j_gene: TRBJ2-1
v_gene: TRBV21-1
abundance: NA
CDR3aa: CASSSRESGDYRYNEQFF
CDR3nt: TGTGCCAGCAGCTCAAGGGAGTCAGGGGACTACCGATACAATGAGCAGTTCTTC

d_gene: TRBD1
j_gene: TRBJ1-2
v_gene: TRBV7-9
abundance: NA
CDR3aa: CASSLGDRGELNYGYTF
CDR3nt: TGTGCCAGCAGCTTAGGGGACAGGGGGGAACTTAACTATGGCTACACCTTC

d_gene: TRBD2
j_gene: TRBJ2-2
v_gene: TRBV4-1
abundance: NA
CDR3aa: CASSQVAGTSGKRELFF
CDR3nt: TGCGCCAGCAGCCAAGTTGCAGGGACTAGCGGGAAGCGGGAGCTGTTTTTT

d_gene: TRBD1
j_gene: TRBJ2-3
v_gene: TRBV9
abundance: NA
CDR3aa: CASSASRTGKADTQYF
CDR3nt: TGTGCCAGCAGCGCGTCAAGGACAGGGAAGGCAGATACGCAGTATTTT

d_gene: NA
j_gene: TRBJ1-2
v_gene: TRBV3-1/TRBV3-2
abundance: once
CDR3aa: CASTGSHGYTF
CDR3nt: TGTGCCAGTACAGGGAGTCATGGCTACACCTTC

d_gene: NA
j_gene: TRBJ1-1
v_gene: TRBV29-1
abundance: NA
CDR3aa: CSVTFGGGTEAFF
CDR3nt: TGCAGCGTGACCTTTGGGGGGGGCACTGAAGCTTTCTTT

d_gene: NA
j_gene: TRBJ1-2
v_gene: TRBV24-1
abundance: NA
CDR3aa: CATSDQDDYGYTF
CDR3nt: TGTGCCACCAGTGATCAGGATGACTATGGCTACACCTTC

d_gene: NA
j_gene: TRBJ1-1
v_gene: TRBV27
abundance: NA
CDR3aa: CASSLALNTEAFF
CDR3nt: TGTGCCAGCAGTTTGGCTCTTAACACTGAAGCTTTCTTT

d_gene: NA
j_gene: TRBJ2-7
v_gene: TRBV6-5
abundance: NA
CDR3aa: CASNSRDSYEQYF
CDR3nt: TGTGCCAGCAATTCCCGGGACTCCTACGAGCAGTACTTC